This T cell receptor (beta chain) was identified during a study of T cell changes during pregnancy in multiple sclerosis. This table comes from immunoSEQ multiplex PCR, and its TCRdb copy is limited to in-frame clones, with some not included. The sample has over 70,000 clones; around 93% are singletons. Specimen: peripheral blood, collected in the third trimester of pregnancy. The TCR comes from a female donor with multiple sclerosis, enrolled in a pregnancy study.

Here the CDR3 DNA reads TGTGCCAGCAGCCCCTTCGGGGGGACAGATACGCAGTATTTT. Its translation: CASSPFGGTDTQYF. The J gene is TRBJ2-3, the V gene TRBV7-9, with TRBD2 matching over 7 bases. The ends lost 5 bases at V and 3 bases at J; junction bases unmatched: 5. This CDR3 is built from 14 residues. Germline loops: CDR1 SEHNR, CDR2 FQNEAQ (reference sequence).